This paragraph reports one TCR beta chain. Its matching antigen is unknown. This specimen comes from a study of T cell responses to AZD1222 COVID-19 vaccine. Germline V CDR1 and CDR2: MNHNY, SVGAGI (reference sequence). The CDR3 has 16 amino acids. Losses at the gene ends were 1 base for V and 6 bases for J; bases not matched to a gene: 12. Broader study findings: Females made up more of the donors, who were largely white British, and clonal diversity may have come out too low. Mapped onto spike, vaccine-associated CD4 TCRs spanned it and were dominant at 160-218 and 743-854.

TCRdb keeps only in-frame clones here, not all; method: immunoSEQ multiplex PCR. This sample yields 130,000 or so clones, of which approximately 91% are seen a single time; about 6% belongs to the top ten. The source is an adult in good health. Source: peripheral blood, taken on day 0 of AZD1222 vaccination. This sequence joins TRBV6-6 and TRBJ2-7; TRBD1 agrees at 7 bases. CDR3 region: CASSYFRQGRLFEQYF. Here the CDR3 DNA reads TGTGCCAGCAGTTACTTCCGACAGGGCAGGCTTTTCGAGCAGTACTTC.